The 27 T cell receptor beta chains presented below share a single source sample, sequenced in a study of cytomegalovirus exposure and HLA in healthy donors. Use of 60 Vbeta and 13 Jbeta primers characterized the PCR. The method was immunoSEQ multiplex PCR; TCRdb's version includes in-frame clones alone and lacks a portion of them. The sample includes more than 100,000 clones, more than 60% of them seen just once. The sample comprised PBMCs. The receptors originated from a woman between 18 and 29 years old in good health and CMV-seronegative.

The chain recombines TRBV5-4 with TRBJ1-1; perhaps TRBD1 as D (5 bases). The CDR3 has 16 amino acids. Trimming shortened V by 4 bases and J by 5 bases, and 21 bases separated the two germline ends. Germline V gene sequence: CDR1 SGHNT, CDR2 YYREEE (reference sequence). CDR3 DNA: TGTGCCAGCAGCGACGGAAGGGCAGGGCGGCAAACTGAAGCTTTCTTT. Protein sequence: CASSDGRAGRQTEAFF.

The V call is TRBV2, the J call TRBJ1-2; no firm D call. This CDR3 region has 12 residues. The V end lost 7 bases, the J end lost 4 bases, and 10 bases lay between the germline ends. Germline CDR1 SNHLY, CDR2 FYNNEI. The CDR3, as DNA: TGTGCCAGCAACAATTCCCCCTATGGCTACACCTTC. It specifies CASNNSPYGYTF.

V usage is TRBV2 and J usage is TRBJ2-3, with a weak D call TRBD2 (6 bases). V lost 3 bases and J lost 7, with 14 bases in between. CDR3 length: 14 amino acids. Germline V gene lookup returns CDR1 SNHLY and CDR2 FYNNEI. The DNA of the CDR3 is TGTGCCAGCAGTGACGTCGCGGGAAGGAATACGCAGTATTTT. Amino acid sequence: CASSDVAGRNTQYF.

V is TRBV5-1 and J is TRBJ2-1; D may be TRBD2 (5 bases). With 3 bases removed from V and 6 bases from J, the gap between germline ends came to 7 bases. Germline V lookup: CDR1 SGHRS, CDR2 YFSETQ. CDR3 length: 12 residues. The CDR3 nucleotides are TGCGCCAGCAGCTCCCGGGGCAATGAGCAGTTCTTC. Its protein is CASSSRGNEQFF.

The chain employs TRBV7-2 and TRBJ1-1; D not resolved. The V gene's germline CDR1 is SGHTA and CDR2 FQGNSA. Trimming took off 7 bases at V and 3 bases at J, with 15 bases between the two ends. The CDR3 is 14 residues long. In DNA, the CDR3 is TGTGCCAGCACCCAGATGATGGGCGACACTGAAGCTTTCTTT. Amino acids: CASTQMMGDTEAFF. Filled out from reference TRBV7-2 and TRBJ1-1, the complete variable domain reads GAGVSQSPSNKVTEKGKDVELRCDPISGHTALYWYRQSLGQGLEFLIYFQGNSAPDKSGLPSDRFSAERTGGSVSTLTIQRTQQEDSAVYLCASTQMMGDTEAFFGQGTRLTVV.

In its sample, this clone was seen many times. This chain uses TRBV7-2 with TRBJ1-5; 7 bases are shared with TRBD1. The CDR3 is made up of 14 amino acids. Per the germline V gene, CDR1 is SGHTA and CDR2 is FQGNSA. The ends lost 2 bases at V and 5 bases at J; junction bases unmatched: 3. The CDR3 sequence: CASSLTTGDQPQHF. Written as DNA, the CDR3 is TGTGCCAGCAGCTTAACAACAGGGGATCAGCCCCAGCATTTT.

The chain combines TRBV19 with TRBJ2-3; D may be TRBD1 (5 bases). The CDR3 has 14 residues. V was trimmed by 6 bases and J by 3 bases, leaving 13 bases between them. Per germline, CDR1 LNHDA and CDR2 SQIVND (reference sequence). DNA of the CDR3: TGTGCCAGTAGCCCTCGACAGAGAACAGATACGCAGTATTTT. It codes for CASSPRQRTDTQYF.

This chain links TRBV7-8 with TRBJ2-1; tentative D call: TRBD1 (6 bases). CDR1 is SGHVS and CDR2 is FQNEAQ in the germline V gene. V lost 5 bases and J 5 bases, leaving 19 bases between the germline ends. The CDR3 has 16 amino acids. In DNA, the CDR3 is TGTGCCAGCAGCCCTCGACAGGAGACAATCGACAATGAGCAGTTCTTC. Translating gives CASSPRQETIDNEQFF. The full variable domain, with the rest looked up from reference TRBV7-8 and TRBJ2-1, is GAGVSQSPRYKVAKRGQDVALRCDPISGHVSLFWYQQALGQGPEFLTYFQNEAQLDKSGLPSDRFFAERPEGSVSTLKIQRTQQEDSAVYLCASSPRQETIDNEQFFGPGTRLTVL.

The chain is built from TRBV5-1 and TRBJ1-2; tentative D call: TRBD1 (5 bases). The V end lost 0 bases, the J end lost 4 bases, and 13 bases lay between the germline ends. CDR3 size: 15 residues. Germline V gene sequence: CDR1 SGHRS, CDR2 YFSETQ. In DNA, the CDR3 is TGCGCCAGCAGCTTGGTCCGGGGGGGTCGCTATGGCTACACCTTC. Encoded protein: CASSLVRGGRYGYTF.

This clone was observed a single time. V and J are TRBV29-1 and TRBJ2-7; maybe TRBD1 (5 bases). The CDR3 contains 13 residues. Germline-derived CDR1 and CDR2 are SQVTM and ANQGSEA. The V and J ends lost 4 bases and 1 base respectively, with 11 bases between them. The chain's CDR3 is CSVAPGKSYEQYF. CDR3 DNA sequence: TGCAGCGTTGCCCCAGGGAAGTCCTACGAGCAGTACTTC.

This chain connects TRBV21-1 to TRBJ1-2. TRBV21-1 is marked as a pseudogene. CDR3 size: 16 residues. CDR3: CASSNPLPVGPAGYTF. CDR3 bases: TGTGCCAGCAGCAACCCCCTCCCCGTCGGTCCCGCTGGCTACACCTTC.

This clone has just a few counts. V is TRBV19 and J is TRBJ1-4; TRBD1 matches at 11 bases. The CDR3 spans 15 residues. The V segment lost 4 bases and the J segment 11 bases; nucleotides outside the gene matches: 9. Germline CDR1 and CDR2: LNHDA and SQIVND (reference sequence). CDR3 residues: CASSTAGTGGEKLFF. DNA for the CDR3: TGTGCCAGTAGTACCGCCGGGACAGGGGGGGAGAAACTGTTTTTT.

This clone was detected only a few times. The chain recombines TRBV5-6 with TRBJ2-1; D ambiguous. Trimming left V 0 bases short and J 3 bases short, with 10 bases between. The CDR3 contains 15 residues. Germline loops: CDR1 SGHDT, CDR2 YYEEEE. The CDR3 protein is CASSLAPGSYNEQFF. The DNA for the CDR3 is TGTGCCAGCAGCTTGGCCCCAGGAAGCTACAATGAGCAGTTCTTC.

J is TRBJ1-1 and V is TRBV29-1; 9 positions match TRBD1. V was pared by 6 bases and J by 5 bases, with 7 bases of the junction left unmatched. Germline values: CDR1 SQVTM, CDR2 ANQGSEA. The CDR3 is 13 amino acids. The chain's CDR3 is CSVTTGGETEAFF. The CDR3 DNA sequence: TGCAGCGTCACTACAGGGGGCGAAACTGAAGCTTTCTTT.

The chain is built from TRBV6-1 and TRBJ1-2, with D perhaps matching TRBD1 (5 bases). Germline values: CDR1 MNHNS, CDR2 SASEGT. V lost 5 bases and J lost 6, with 13 bases in between. There are 13 residues in the CDR3. This chain's CDR3 is CASSLQGVDGYTF. The CDR3 DNA sequence: TGTGCCAGCAGTCTGCAGGGTGTTGATGGCTACACCTTC.

This rearrangement joins TRBV7-9 to TRBJ1-2; a possible D gene is TRBD1 (6 bases). Trimming shortened V by 1 base and J by 3 bases, and 12 bases separated the two germline ends. This CDR3 region has 15 residues. Germline CDR1 reads SEHNR; CDR2 reads FQNEAQ (reference sequence). CDR3 loop: CASSLEGELDYGYTF. CDR3 coding DNA: TGTGCCAGCAGCTTAGAGGGGGAATTAGACTATGGCTACACCTTC.

The chain links TRBV2 to TRBJ1-4; D gene unclear. CDR3 length equals 12 residues. Trimming removed 7 bases from V and 4 bases from J, with 7 bases in between. Germline V gives CDR1 SNHLY, CDR2 FYNNEI. The CDR3 coding sequence is TGTGCCAGCAAGAGTGATAATGAAAAACTGTTTTTT. It specifies CASKSDNEKLFF.

As DNA, the CDR3 is TGTGCCAGCAGCTTGGGCAGTTTAAGTGCTCGCGAGACCCAGTACTTC. It encodes CASSLGSLSARETQYF. This rearrangement joins TRBV7-9 to TRBJ2-5, with D unclear. The germline V and J ends were trimmed by 3 bases and 5 bases, with 19 bases remaining between them. The CDR3 is 16 amino acids. Looked up from germline, CDR1 is SEHNR and CDR2 is FQNEAQ (reference sequence).

The CDR3 spells CASSSLYGYTF. The CDR3 DNA sequence: TGTGCCAGCAGCAGCCTCTATGGCTACACCTTC. The chain recombines TRBV5-6 with TRBJ1-2; D not certain. The ends were cut back, 4 bases at V and 4 bases at J, with 5 bases in the middle. From germline, CDR1 is SGHDT and CDR2 YYEEEE. CDR3 length: 11 amino acids.

V gene TRBV6-1 combines with J gene TRBJ1-4; D unresolved. The CDR3 spans 13 residues. V gave up 7 bases and J gave up 10 bases, with 16 bases separating them. Germline CDR1 is MNHNS and CDR2 is SASEGT. Here the CDR3 DNA reads TGTGCCAGCACCCTTAGTGGGGAGGGAAAACTGTTTTTT. It translates to CASTLSGEGKLFF.

The V gene is TRBV4-1, the J gene TRBJ2-7; D may be TRBD1 (5 bases). In germline, CDR1 is MGHRA, CDR2 YSYEKL. V was trimmed by 3 bases and J by 6 bases, leaving 15 bases between them. The CDR3 loop spans 14 amino acids. CDR3 sequence (DNA): TGCGCCAGCAGCCAGTATAGACAGACGAGCGAGCAGTACTTC. Its translation: CASSQYRQTSEQYF.

CDR3 coding DNA: TGTGCCAGTAGTATTTCCGGGACAGGGGGCCGGAGGGAGCAGTACTTC. It codes for CASSISGTGGRREQYF. V is TRBV19 and J is TRBJ2-7, with 12 nucleotides matching TRBD1. V lost 3 bases, J lost 7 bases, and 10 bases stayed unmatched. This CDR3 comprises 16 residues. The V gene's germline CDR1 is LNHDA and CDR2 SQIVND (reference sequence).

V is TRBV7-2 and J is TRBJ2-3; 11 bases fit TRBD2. V lost 5 bases, J lost 5 bases, and 12 bases stayed unmatched. The CDR3 has 17 residues. The germline gives CDR1 SGHTA, CDR2 FQGNSA. In DNA, the CDR3 is TGTGCCAGCAGCCTTAAGACTAGCGGGGCGGGGAGAGATACGCAGTATTTT. Amino acid sequence: CASSLKTSGAGRDTQYF.

This rearrangement joins TRBV30 to TRBJ1-5, with D perhaps TRBD1 (5 bases). Per the germline V gene, CDR1 is GTSNPN and CDR2 is SVGIG (reference sequence). The CDR3 length is 14 residues. V lost 0 bases, J lost 7 bases, and 13 bases lay in between. In nucleotides, the CDR3 is TGTGCCTGGAGTGTAACTTTGGGGGGGCAGCCCCAGCATTTT. It translates to CAWSVTLGGQPQHF.

This clone was seen once. The rearrangement links TRBV19 to TRBJ2-2; 8 bases agree with TRBD2. The CDR3 loop spans 16 amino acids. Per germline, CDR1 LNHDA and CDR2 SQIVND (reference sequence). The trim removed 1 base at V and 4 bases at J, leaving 5 bases unmatched. In DNA, the CDR3 is TGTGCCAGTAGTATAGTTCCAGCGGGAGCCACCGGGGAGCTGTTTTTT. It yields the protein CASSIVPAGATGELFF.

This clone appeared once. The gene calls are TRBV18 and TRBJ2-1; 7 bases map to TRBD2. In germline, CDR1 is KGHSH, CDR2 LQKENI. Trimming removed 2 bases from V and 8 bases from J; junction bases left unmatched: 0. The CDR3 totals 12 residues. The CDR3 sequence is CASSPAGDEQFF. As DNA, the CDR3 is TGTGCCAGCTCACCAGCGGGAGATGAGCAGTTCTTC.

A few counts support this clone. This CDR3 is CASSTGDRGRVGYTF. CDR3 bases: TGTGCCAGCAGCACTGGGGACAGGGGGCGGGTTGGCTACACCTTC. The chain joins TRBV4-2 to TRBJ1-2, with 12 bases matching TRBD1. Trimming took 5 bases from V and 7 from J; bases not matched to a gene: 8. CDR3 size: 15 residues. Germline CDR1 LGHNA, CDR2 YNFKEQ.